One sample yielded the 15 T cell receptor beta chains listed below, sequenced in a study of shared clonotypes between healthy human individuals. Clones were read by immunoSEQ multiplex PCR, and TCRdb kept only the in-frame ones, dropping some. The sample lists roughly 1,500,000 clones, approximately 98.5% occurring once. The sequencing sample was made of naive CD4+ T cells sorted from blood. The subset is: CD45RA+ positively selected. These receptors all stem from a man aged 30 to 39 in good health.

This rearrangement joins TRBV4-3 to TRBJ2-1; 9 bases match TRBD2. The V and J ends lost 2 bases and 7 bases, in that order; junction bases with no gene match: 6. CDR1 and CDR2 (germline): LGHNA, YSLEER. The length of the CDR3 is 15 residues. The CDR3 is CASSQLAGWGNEQFF. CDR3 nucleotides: TGCGCCAGCAGCCAACTAGCGGGGTGGGGGAATGAGCAGTTCTTC.

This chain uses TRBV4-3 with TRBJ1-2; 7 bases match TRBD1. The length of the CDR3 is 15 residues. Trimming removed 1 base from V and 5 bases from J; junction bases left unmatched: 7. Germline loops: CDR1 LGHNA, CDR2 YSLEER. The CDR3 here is CASSQGQGGAYGYTF. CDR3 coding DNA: TGCGCCAGCAGCCAAGGGCAGGGGGGGGCATATGGCTACACCTTC.

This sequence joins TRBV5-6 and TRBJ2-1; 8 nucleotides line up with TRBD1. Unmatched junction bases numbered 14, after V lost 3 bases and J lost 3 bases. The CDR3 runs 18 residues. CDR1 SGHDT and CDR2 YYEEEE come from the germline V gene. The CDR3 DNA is TGTGCCAGCAGCTCAATACGGGACAGGCGGGTCAACTACAATGAGCAGTTCTTC. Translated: CASSSIRDRRVNYNEQFF.

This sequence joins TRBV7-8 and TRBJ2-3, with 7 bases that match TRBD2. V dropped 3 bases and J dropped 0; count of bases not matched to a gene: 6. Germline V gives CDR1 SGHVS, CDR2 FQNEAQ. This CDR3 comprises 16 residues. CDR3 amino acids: CASSFRAGASTDTQYF. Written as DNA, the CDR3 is TGTGCCAGCAGCTTTCGGGCGGGAGCTAGCACAGATACGCAGTATTTT.

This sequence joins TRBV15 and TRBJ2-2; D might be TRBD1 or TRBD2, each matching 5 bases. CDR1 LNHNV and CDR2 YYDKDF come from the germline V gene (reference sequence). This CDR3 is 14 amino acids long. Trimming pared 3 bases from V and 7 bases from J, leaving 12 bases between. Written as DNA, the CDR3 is TGTGCCACCAGCAGGGCGAGGGGCATCGGGGAGCTGTTTTTT. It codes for CATSRARGIGELFF.

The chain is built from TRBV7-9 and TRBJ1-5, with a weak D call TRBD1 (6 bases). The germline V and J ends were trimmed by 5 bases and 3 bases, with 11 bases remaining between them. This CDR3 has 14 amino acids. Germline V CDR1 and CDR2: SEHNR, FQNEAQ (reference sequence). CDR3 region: CASSIQGFNQPQHF. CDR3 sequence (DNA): TGTGCCAGCAGCATACAGGGTTTCAATCAGCCCCAGCATTTT.

The DNA of the CDR3 is TGTGCCAGCAGTTTGTCAGACAGGGGCTATGTCTATGGCTACACCTTC. Encoded protein: CASSLSDRGYVYGYTF. The V call is TRBV28, the J call TRBJ1-2; 8 positions match TRBD1. Unmatched junction bases numbered 10, after V lost 3 bases and J lost 4 bases. This CDR3 contains 16 residues. The germline V gene encodes CDR1 MDHEN and CDR2 SYDVKM.

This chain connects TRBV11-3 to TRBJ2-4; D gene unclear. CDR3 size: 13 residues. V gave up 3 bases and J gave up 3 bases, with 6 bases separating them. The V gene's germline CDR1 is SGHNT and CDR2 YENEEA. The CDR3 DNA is TGTGCCAGCAGCTTGGACGGCAAAAACATTCAGTACTTC. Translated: CASSLDGKNIQYF.

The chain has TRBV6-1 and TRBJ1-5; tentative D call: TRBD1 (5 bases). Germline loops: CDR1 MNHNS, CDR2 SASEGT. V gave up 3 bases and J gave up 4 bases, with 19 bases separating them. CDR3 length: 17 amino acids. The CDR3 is CASSEVAGASANQPQHF. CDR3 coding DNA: TGTGCCAGCAGTGAGGTAGCTGGGGCTTCCGCAAATCAGCCCCAGCATTTT.

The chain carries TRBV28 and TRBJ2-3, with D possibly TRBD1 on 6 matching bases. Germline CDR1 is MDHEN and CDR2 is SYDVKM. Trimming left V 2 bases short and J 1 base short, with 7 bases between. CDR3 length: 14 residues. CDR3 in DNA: TGTGCCAGCAGTTTACGACAGGGCACAGATACGCAGTATTTT. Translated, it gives CASSLRQGTDTQYF.

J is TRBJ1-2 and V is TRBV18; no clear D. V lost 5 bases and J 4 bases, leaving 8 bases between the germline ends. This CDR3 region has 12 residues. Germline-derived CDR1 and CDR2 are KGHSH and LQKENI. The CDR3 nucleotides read TGTGCCAGCTCAGCGGCAGTCTATGGCTACACCTTC. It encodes CASSAAVYGYTF. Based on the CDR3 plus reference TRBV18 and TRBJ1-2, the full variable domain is NAGVMQNPRHLVRRRGQEARLRCSPMKGHSHVYWYRQLPEEGLKFMVYLQKENIIDESGMPKERFSAEFPKEGPSILRIQQVVRGDSAAYFCASSAAVYGYTFGSGTRLTVV.

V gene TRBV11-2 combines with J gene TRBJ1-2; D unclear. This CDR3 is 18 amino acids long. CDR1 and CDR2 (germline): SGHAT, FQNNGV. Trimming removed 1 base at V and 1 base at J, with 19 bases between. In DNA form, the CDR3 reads TGTGCCAGCAGCTTAGGGTCAGGCCCTTTTGGATTTAACTATGGCTACACCTTC. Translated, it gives CASSLGSGPFGFNYGYTF.

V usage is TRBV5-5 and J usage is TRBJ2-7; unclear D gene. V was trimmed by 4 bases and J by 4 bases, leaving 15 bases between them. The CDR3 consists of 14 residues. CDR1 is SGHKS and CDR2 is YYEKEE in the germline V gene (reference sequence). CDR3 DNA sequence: TGTGCCAGCAGCCTCAGTGGCAGGCGGTACGAGCAGTACTTC. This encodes CASSLSGRRYEQYF.

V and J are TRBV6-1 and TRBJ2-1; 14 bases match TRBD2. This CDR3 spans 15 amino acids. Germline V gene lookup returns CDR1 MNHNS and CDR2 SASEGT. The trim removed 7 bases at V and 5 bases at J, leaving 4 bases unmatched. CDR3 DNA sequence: TGTGCCAGCAACGGACTAGCGGGAGGAGACAATGAGCAGTTCTTC. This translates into CASNGLAGGDNEQFF.

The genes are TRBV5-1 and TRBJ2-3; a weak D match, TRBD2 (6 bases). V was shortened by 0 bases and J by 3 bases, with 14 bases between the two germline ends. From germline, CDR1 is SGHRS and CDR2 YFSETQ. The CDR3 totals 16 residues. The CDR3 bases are TGCGCCAGCAGCTTGGGACCGAAGGGGACTACAGATACGCAGTATTTT. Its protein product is CASSLGPKGTTDTQYF.